Below are 10 T cell receptor beta chains sequenced from a single sample in a study of cytomegalovirus exposure and HLA in healthy donors (dated by TCRdb to the late 2010s). Libraries were prepared through the immunoSEQ multiplex PCR assay. A mixture of 60 forward primers for TCR Vbeta segments and 13 reverse primers for TCR Jbeta segments was used in the multiplex PCR. Entries here come from immuneACCESS through TCRdb and include only in-frame sequences with V and J called. Some clones fail to appear in such tables; in the studies checked, an unresolved V gene covers under half of the shortfall, and the cause of the remainder is unknown. A total of some 170,000 clones appear in this sample, approximately 72% of them only once. The ten most abundant clones make up over 2% of the sample. Sequencing input: PBMCs. These receptors all stem from a human donor in good health.

This clone was detected a few times. This rearrangement joins TRBV19 to TRBJ1-4; TRBD1 is a possible D gene (5 bases). Germline-derived CDR1 and CDR2 are LNHDA and SQIVND (reference sequence). V was clipped by 3 bases and J by 5 bases, with 10 bases between them. This CDR3 spans 14 amino acids. CDR3 bases: TGTGCCAGTAGTATTTCGGGGGGAAATGAAAAACTGTTTTTT. Its protein is CASSISGGNEKLFF.

This clone was counted many times. V gene TRBV29-1 combines with J gene TRBJ1-2; TRBD1 agrees at 10 bases. This CDR3 is built from 13 residues. Germline V gives CDR1 SQVTM, CDR2 ANQGSEA. The ends lost 7 bases at V and 6 bases at J; junction bases unmatched: 8. For the CDR3, the DNA is TGCAGCGGCGAAGGGACAGGGGCAGATGGCTACACCTTC. Translated: CSGEGTGADGYTF.

This clone was seen more than once but under ten times. The chain couples TRBV6-1 to TRBJ1-2, with D unresolved. This CDR3 spans 14 amino acids. The germline V and J ends were trimmed by 7 bases and 4 bases, with 16 bases remaining between them. Germline V lookup: CDR1 MNHNS, CDR2 SASEGT. DNA for the CDR3: TGTGCCAGCAATCCTAACTCAGGAACCTATGGCTACACCTTC. Its translation: CASNPNSGTYGYTF.

This chain links TRBV9 with TRBJ1-3, with 8 positions matching TRBD1. The CDR3 covers 15 residues. The germline gives CDR1 SGDLS, CDR2 YYNGEE. J gave up 0 bases and V 3 bases, and 2 bases lay outside the gene matches. The CDR3 region has the DNA TGTGCCAGCAGCGAGGGACAGGCCTCTGGAAACACCATATATTTT. Protein: CASSEGQASGNTIYF. Using reference TRBV9 and TRBJ1-3 for the parts outside the CDR3, the full variable domain is DSGVTQTPKHLITATGQRVTLRCSPRSGDLSVYWYQQSLDQGLQFLIQYYNGEERAKGNILERFSAQQFPDLHSELNLSSLELGDSALYFCASSEGQASGNTIYFGEGSWLTVV.

V gene TRBV18 combines with J gene TRBJ1-1; D ambiguous. The CDR3 is made up of 18 amino acids. Germline V gene sequence: CDR1 KGHSH, CDR2 LQKENI. V gave up 5 bases and J gave up 2 bases, with 24 bases separating them. CDR3 loop: CASSSNRGSSQRNTEAFF. CDR3 nucleotides: TGTGCCAGCTCATCGAATCGCGGGTCAAGCCAGCGAAACACTGAAGCTTTCTTT.

The chain carries TRBV2 and TRBJ1-2; 7 nucleotides match TRBD1. The CDR3 consists of 14 residues. Germline values: CDR1 SNHLY, CDR2 FYNNEI. V was pared by 0 bases and J by 3 bases, with 1 base of the junction left unmatched. CDR3 residues: CASSEADRDYGYTF. The CDR3, as DNA: TGTGCCAGCAGTGAAGCAGACAGGGACTATGGCTACACCTTC.

This sequence joins TRBV19 and TRBJ2-2; TRBD2 might be the D (5 bases). CDR3 length equals 13 residues. CDR1 is LNHDA, CDR2 SQIVND, per germline (reference sequence). V lost 8 bases to trimming and J lost 2 bases, with 9 bases between them. The CDR3 region is CASALGNTGELFF. CDR3 coding DNA: TGTGCCAGTGCACTAGGTAACACCGGGGAGCTGTTTTTT.

This chain uses TRBV5-4 with TRBJ2-7; 11 bases agree with TRBD2. This CDR3 has 16 amino acids. Germline CDR1 is SGHNT and CDR2 is YYREEE (reference sequence). V gave up 0 bases and J gave up 1 base; unmatched junction bases: 3. The CDR3 reads CASSLDSGGGSYEQYF. The CDR3 nucleotides read TGTGCCAGCAGCTTGGATAGCGGGGGGGGGTCCTACGAGCAGTACTTC.

This clone showed up just once. CDR3 protein: CASSQGYGQGIYGYTF. The CDR3 DNA is TGCGCCAGCAGCCAAGGATATGGACAGGGCATCTATGGCTACACCTTC. The chain joins TRBV4-1 to TRBJ1-2; 8 nucleotides match TRBD1. Germline CDR1 reads MGHRA; CDR2 reads YSYEKL. V shed 1 base, J shed 4 bases, and the junction held 8 bases outside the gene matches. The CDR3 length is 16 residues.

The chain's CDR3 is CASSGSSVSVGTDTQYF. In nucleotides, the CDR3 is TGTGCCAGCAGCGGTAGTAGCGTCTCGGTCGGGACAGATACGCAGTATTTT. The chain couples TRBV9 to TRBJ2-3; the D gene is possibly TRBD2 (5 bases). Germline V gene lookup returns CDR1 SGDLS and CDR2 YYNGEE. V was shortened by 3 bases and J by 3 bases, with 20 bases between the two germline ends. The CDR3 extends over 17 amino acids.